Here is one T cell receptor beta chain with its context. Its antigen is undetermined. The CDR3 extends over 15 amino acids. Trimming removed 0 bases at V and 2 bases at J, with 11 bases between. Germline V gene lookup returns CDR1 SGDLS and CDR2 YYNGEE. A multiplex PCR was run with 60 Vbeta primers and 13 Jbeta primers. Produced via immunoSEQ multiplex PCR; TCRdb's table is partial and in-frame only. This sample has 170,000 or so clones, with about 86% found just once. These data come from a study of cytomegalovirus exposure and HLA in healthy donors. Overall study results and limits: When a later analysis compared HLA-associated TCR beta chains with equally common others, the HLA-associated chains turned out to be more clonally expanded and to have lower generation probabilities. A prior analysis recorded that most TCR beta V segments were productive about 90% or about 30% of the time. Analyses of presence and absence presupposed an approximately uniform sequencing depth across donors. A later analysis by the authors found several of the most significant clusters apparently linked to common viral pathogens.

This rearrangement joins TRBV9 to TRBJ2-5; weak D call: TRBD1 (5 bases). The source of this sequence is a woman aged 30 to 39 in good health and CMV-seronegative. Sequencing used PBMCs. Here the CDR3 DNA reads TGTGCCAGCAGCGTAGCGGATAGGGGTCAAGAGACCCAGTACTTC. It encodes CASSVADRGQETQYF. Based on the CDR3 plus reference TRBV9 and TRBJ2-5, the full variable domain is DSGVTQTPKHLITATGQRVTLRCSPRSGDLSVYWYQQSLDQGLQFLIQYYNGEERAKGNILERFSAQQFPDLHSELNLSSLELGDSALYFCASSVADRGQETQYFGPGTRLLVL.